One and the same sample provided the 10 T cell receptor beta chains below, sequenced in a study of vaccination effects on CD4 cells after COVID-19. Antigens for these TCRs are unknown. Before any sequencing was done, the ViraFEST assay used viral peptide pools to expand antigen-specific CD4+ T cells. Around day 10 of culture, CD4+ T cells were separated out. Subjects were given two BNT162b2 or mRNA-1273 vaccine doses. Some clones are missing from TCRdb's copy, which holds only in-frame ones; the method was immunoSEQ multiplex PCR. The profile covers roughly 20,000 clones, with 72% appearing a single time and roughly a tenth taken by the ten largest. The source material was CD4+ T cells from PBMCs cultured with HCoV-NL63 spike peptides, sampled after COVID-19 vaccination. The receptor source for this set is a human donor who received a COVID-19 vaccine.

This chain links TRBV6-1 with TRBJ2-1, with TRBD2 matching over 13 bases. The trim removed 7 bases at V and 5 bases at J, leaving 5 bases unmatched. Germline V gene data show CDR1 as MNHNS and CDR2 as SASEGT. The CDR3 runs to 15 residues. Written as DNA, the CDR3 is TGTGCCAGCACCACGGGACTAGCGGGGCACAATGAGCAGTTCTTC. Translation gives CASTTGLAGHNEQFF.

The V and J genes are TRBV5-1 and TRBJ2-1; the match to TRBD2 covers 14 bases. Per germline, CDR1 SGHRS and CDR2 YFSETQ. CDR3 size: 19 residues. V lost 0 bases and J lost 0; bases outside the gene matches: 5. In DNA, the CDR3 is TGCGCCAGCAGCTTGGGACTGACTAGCGGGGGGGACTCCTACAATGAGCAGTTCTTC. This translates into CASSLGLTSGGDSYNEQFF.

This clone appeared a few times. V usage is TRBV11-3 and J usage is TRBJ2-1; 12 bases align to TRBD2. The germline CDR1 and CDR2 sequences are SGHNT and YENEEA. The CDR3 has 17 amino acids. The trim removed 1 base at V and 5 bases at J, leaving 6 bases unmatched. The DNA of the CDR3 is TGTGCCAGCAGCTTAGGCCTGCTAGCGGGGGGGCACAATGAGCAGTTCTTC. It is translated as CASSLGLLAGGHNEQFF.

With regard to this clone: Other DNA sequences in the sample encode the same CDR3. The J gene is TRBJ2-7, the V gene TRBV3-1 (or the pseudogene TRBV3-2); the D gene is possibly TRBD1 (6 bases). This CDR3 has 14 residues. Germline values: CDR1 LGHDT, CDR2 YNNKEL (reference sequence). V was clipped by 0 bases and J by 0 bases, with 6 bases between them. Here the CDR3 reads CASSQEGGSYEQYF. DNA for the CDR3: TGTGCCAGCAGCCAAGAAGGGGGCTCCTACGAGCAGTACTTC.

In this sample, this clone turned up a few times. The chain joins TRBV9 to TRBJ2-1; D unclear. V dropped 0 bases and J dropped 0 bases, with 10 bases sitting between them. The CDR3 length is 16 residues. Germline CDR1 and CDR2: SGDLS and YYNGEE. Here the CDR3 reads CASSVAGGPSYNEQFF. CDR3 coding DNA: TGTGCCAGCAGCGTAGCCGGCGGACCCTCCTACAATGAGCAGTTCTTC.

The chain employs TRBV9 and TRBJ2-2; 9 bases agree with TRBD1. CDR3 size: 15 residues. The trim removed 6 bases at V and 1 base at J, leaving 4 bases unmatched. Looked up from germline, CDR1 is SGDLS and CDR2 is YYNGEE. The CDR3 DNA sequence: TGTGCCAGCAAGAGGACAGGGGAGAACACCGGGGAGCTGTTTTTT. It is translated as CASKRTGENTGELFF.

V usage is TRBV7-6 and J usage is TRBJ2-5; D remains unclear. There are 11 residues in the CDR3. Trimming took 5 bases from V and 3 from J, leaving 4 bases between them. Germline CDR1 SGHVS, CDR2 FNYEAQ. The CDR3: CASSPKETQYF. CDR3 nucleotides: TGTGCCAGCAGCCCTAAAGAGACCCAGTACTTC.

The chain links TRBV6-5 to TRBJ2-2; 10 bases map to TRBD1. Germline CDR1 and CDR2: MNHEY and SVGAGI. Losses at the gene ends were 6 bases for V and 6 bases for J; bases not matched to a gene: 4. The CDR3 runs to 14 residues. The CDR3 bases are TGTGCCAGCAGGAGACAGGGGGCTTCCGGGGAGCTGTTTTTT. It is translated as CASRRQGASGELFF.

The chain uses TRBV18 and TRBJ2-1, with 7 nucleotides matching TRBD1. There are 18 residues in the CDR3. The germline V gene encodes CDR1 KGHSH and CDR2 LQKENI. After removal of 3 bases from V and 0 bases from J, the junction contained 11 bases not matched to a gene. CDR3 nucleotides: TGTGCCAGCTCACCTAAAACGTTACAGGGGTACTCCTACAATGAGCAGTTCTTC. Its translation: CASSPKTLQGYSYNEQFF.

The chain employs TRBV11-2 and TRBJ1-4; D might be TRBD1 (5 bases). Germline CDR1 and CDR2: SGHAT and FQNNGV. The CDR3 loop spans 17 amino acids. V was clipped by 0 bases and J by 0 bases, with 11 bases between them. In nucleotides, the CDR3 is TGTGCCAGCAGCTTAGATCGCTTAGGGGCAACTAATGAAAAACTGTTTTTT. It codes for CASSLDRLGATNEKLFF.